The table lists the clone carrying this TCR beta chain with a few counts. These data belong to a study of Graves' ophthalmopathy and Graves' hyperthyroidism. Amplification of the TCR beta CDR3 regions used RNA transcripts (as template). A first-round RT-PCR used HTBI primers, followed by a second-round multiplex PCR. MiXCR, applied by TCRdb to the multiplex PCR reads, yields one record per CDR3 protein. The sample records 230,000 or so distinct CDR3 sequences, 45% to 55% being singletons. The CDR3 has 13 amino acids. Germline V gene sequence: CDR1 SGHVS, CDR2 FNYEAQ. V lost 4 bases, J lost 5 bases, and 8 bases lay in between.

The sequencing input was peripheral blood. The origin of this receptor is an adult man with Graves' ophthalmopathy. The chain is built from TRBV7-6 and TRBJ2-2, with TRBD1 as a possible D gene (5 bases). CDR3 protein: CASSSQGTGELFF. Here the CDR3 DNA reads TGTGCCAGCAGCTCCCAGGGAACCGGGGAGCTGTTTTTT.